The present entry profiles one T cell receptor beta chain with its context. This entry comes from a study of blood T cell repertoires in COVID-19. Background on the study: The samples span acute and convalescent COVID-19 from the United States, Italy and Spain. The analysed material was cDNA or gDNA that came from T cells, B-cell-depleted T cells, or PBMCs.

Per the authors' pipeline: Estimation of nucleated cell counts was performed using reference gene primer amplification. Repertoires were generated with immunoSEQ multiplex PCR, while TCRdb's copy carries only in-frame clones and drops some. From that table come the V and J calls and clone size; the DNA was used to work out D and trimming. The sample lists about 170,000 clones; around 87% were seen once. This CDR3 spans 16 amino acids. After removal of 7 bases from V and 8 bases from J, the junction contained 14 bases not matched to a gene. CDR1 is LNHDA and CDR2 is SQIVND in the germline V gene (reference sequence).

The chain links TRBV19 to TRBJ2-3, with TRBD2 matching over 11 bases. The material sequenced was peripheral blood. This sequence was found in a man aged 18 to 30 with active or convalescent COVID-19. The CDR3 loop is CASTKEPGLAVVTQYF. The CDR3 bases are TGTGCCAGTACTAAGGAACCGGGACTAGCGGTTGTTACGCAGTATTTT. Filled out from reference TRBV19 and TRBJ2-3, the complete variable domain reads DGGITQSPKYLFRKEGQNVTLSCEQNLNHDAMYWYRQDPGQGLRLIYYSQIVNDFQKGDIAEGYSVSREKKESFPLTVTSAQKNPTAFYLCASTKEPGLAVVTQYFGPGTRLTVL.